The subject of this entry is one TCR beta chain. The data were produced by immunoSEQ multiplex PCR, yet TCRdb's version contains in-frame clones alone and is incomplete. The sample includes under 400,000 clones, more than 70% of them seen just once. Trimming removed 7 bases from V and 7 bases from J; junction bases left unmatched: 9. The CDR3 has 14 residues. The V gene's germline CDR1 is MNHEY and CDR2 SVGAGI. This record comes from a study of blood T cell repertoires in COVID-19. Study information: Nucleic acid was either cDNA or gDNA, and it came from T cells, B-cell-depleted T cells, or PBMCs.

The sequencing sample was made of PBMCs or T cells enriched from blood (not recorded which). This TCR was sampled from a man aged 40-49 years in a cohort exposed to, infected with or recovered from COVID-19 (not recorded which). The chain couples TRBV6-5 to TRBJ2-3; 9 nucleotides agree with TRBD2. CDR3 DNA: TGTGCCAGCACCATAGCGGGAGAGAGGCATACGCAGTATTTT. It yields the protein CASTIAGERHTQYF.